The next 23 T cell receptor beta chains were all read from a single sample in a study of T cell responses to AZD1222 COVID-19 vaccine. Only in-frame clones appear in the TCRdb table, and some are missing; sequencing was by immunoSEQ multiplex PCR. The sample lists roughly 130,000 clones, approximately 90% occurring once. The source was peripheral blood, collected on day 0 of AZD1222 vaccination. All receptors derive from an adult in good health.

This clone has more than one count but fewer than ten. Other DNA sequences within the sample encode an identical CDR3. The DNA for the CDR3 is TGTGCCAGCAGTGCGGGCAGGGCGCCTGGAAACACCATATATTTT. Translation: CASSAGRAPGNTIYF. This sequence joins TRBV2 and TRBJ1-3, with D possibly matching TRBD1 (5 bases). The CDR3 extends over 15 amino acids. V shed 4 bases and J shed 2 bases, with 12 bases lying between them. Germline values: CDR1 SNHLY, CDR2 FYNNEI.

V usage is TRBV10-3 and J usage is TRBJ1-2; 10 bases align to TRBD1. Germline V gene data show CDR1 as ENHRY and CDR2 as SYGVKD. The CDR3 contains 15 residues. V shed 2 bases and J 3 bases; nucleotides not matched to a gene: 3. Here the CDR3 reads CAISEGQGGDYGYTF. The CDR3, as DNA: TGTGCCATCAGTGAGGGACAGGGGGGGGACTATGGCTACACCTTC.

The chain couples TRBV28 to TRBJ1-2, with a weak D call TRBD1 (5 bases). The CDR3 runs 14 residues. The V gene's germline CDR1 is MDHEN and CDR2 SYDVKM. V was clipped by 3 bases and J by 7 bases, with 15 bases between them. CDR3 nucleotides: TGTGCCAGCAGTTTGGGGGGGGTTGTCCGTGGCTACACCTTC. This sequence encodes CASSLGGVVRGYTF.

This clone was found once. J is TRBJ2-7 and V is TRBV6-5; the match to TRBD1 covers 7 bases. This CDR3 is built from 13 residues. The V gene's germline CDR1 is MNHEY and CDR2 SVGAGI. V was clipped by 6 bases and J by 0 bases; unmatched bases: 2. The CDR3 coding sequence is TGTGCCAGCAGGTCAGGGGGCTCCTACGAGCAGTACTTC. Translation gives CASRSGGSYEQYF.

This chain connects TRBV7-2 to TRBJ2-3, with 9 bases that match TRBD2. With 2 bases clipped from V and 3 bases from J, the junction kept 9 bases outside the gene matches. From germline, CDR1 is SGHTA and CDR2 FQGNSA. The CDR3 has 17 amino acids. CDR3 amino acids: CASSLFLGTSRTDTQYF. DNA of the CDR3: TGTGCCAGCAGCTTATTTCTCGGGACTAGCAGAACAGATACGCAGTATTTT. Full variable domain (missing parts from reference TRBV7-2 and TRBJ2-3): GAGVSQSPSNKVTEKGKDVELRCDPISGHTALYWYRQSLGQGLEFLIYFQGNSAPDKSGLPSDRFSAERTGGSVSTLTIQRTQQEDSAVYLCASSLFLGTSRTDTQYFGPGTRLTVL.

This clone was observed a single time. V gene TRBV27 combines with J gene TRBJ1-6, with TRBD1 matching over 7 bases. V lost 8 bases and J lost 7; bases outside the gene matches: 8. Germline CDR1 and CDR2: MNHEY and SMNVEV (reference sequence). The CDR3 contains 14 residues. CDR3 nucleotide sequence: TGTGCCAGCGGGGGGGGGACAGAGAATTCACCCCTCCACTTT. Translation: CASGGGTENSPLHF.

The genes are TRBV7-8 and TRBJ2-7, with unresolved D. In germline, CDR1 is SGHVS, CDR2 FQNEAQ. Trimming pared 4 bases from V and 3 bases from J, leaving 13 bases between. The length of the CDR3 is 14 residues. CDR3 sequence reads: CASSSQALNYEQYF. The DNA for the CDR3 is TGTGCCAGCAGCTCCCAGGCCCTTAACTACGAGCAGTACTTC.

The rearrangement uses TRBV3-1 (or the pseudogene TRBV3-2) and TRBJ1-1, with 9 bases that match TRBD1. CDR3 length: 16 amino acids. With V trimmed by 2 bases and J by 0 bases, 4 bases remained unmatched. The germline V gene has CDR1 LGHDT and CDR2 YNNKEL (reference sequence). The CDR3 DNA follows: TGTGCCAGCAGCCAATTAAACAGGGGGCTGAACACTGAAGCTTTCTTT. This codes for CASSQLNRGLNTEAFF.

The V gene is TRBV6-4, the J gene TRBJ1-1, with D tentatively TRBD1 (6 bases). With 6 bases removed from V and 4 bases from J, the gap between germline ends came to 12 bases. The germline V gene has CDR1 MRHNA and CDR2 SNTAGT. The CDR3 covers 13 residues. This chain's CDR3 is CASSRDKGTEAFF. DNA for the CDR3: TGTGCCAGCAGCCGGGACAAAGGCACTGAAGCTTTCTTT.

This chain's CDR3 is CAISPLPGNQLNTGELFF. The CDR3 nucleotides are TGTGCCATCAGTCCCCTCCCCGGTAACCAATTGAACACCGGGGAGCTGTTTTTT. The gene calls are TRBV10-3 and TRBJ2-2; no clear D. CDR1 ENHRY and CDR2 SYGVKD come from the germline V gene. V lost 5 bases and J lost 1, with 20 bases in between. The CDR3 covers 18 residues.

The DNA for the CDR3 is TGTGCCAGTAGTAGCACGAACGTTCAAGAGACCCAGTACTTC. Its translation: CASSSTNVQETQYF. The chain combines TRBV19 with TRBJ2-5; D is uncertain. Germline loops: CDR1 LNHDA, CDR2 SQIVND (reference sequence). The CDR3 has 14 residues. V was cut by 4 bases and J by 2 bases, with 11 bases left in between. The entire variable domain, with the rest obtained from reference TRBV19 and TRBJ2-5, is as follows: DGGITQSPKYLFRKEGQNVTLSCEQNLNHDAMYWYRQDPGQGLRLIYYSQIVNDFQKGDIAEGYSVSREKKESFPLTVTSAQKNPTAFYLCASSSTNVQETQYFGPGTRLLVL.

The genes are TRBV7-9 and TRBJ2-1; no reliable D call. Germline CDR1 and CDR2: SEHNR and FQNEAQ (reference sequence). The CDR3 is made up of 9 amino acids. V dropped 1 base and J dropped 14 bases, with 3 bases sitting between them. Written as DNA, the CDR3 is TGTGCCAGCAGCTTAGGGGAGTTCTTC. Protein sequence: CASSLGEFF.

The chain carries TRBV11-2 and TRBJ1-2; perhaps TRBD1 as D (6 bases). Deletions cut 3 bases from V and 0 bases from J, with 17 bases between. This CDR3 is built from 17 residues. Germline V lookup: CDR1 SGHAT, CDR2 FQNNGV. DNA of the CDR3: TGTGCCAGCAGCTTGTGGGGGTTGAAGGGGGCTAACTATGGCTACACCTTC. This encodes CASSLWGLKGANYGYTF.

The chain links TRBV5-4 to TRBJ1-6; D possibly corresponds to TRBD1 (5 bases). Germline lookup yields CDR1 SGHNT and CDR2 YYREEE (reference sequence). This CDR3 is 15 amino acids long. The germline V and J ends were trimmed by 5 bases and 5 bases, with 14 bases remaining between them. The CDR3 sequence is CASRRDLGDNSPLHF. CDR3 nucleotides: TGTGCCAGCAGACGGGACCTTGGGGATAATTCACCCCTCCACTTT.

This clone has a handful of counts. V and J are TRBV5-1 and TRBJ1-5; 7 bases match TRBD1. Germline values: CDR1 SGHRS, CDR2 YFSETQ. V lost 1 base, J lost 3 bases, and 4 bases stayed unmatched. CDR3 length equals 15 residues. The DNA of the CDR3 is TGCGCCAGCAGCTTGACAGGGGATCCCAATCAGCCCCAGCATTTT. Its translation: CASSLTGDPNQPQHF.

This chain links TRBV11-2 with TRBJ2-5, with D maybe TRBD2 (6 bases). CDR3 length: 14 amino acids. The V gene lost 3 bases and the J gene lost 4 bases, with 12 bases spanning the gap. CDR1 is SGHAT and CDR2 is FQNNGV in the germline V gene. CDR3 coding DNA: TGTGCCAGCAGCTTCTCCGGGAGTGGAGAGACCCAGTACTTC. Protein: CASSFSGSGETQYF. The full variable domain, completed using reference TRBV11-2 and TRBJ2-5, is EAGVAQSPRYKIIEKRQSVAFWCNPISGHATLYWYQQILGQGPKLLIQFQNNGVVDDSQLPKDRFSAERLKGVDSTLKIQPAKLEDSAVYLCASSFSGSGETQYFGPGTRLLVL.

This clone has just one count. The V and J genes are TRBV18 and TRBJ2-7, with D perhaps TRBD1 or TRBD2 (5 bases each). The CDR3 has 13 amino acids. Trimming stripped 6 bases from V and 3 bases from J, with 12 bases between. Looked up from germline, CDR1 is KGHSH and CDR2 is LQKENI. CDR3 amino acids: CASSHGTLYEQYF. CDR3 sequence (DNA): TGTGCCAGCTCCCACGGGACCCTCTACGAGCAGTACTTC.

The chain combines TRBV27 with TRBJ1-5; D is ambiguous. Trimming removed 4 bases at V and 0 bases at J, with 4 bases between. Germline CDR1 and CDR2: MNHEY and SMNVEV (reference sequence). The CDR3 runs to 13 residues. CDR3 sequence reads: CASSSNSNQPQHF. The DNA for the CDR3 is TGTGCCAGCAGTTCAAATAGCAATCAGCCCCAGCATTTT.

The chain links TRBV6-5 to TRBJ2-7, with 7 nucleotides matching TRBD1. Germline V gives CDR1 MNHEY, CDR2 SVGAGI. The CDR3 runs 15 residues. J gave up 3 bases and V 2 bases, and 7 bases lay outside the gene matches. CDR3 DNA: TGTGCCAGCAGTTACGGCGCAGGGGGTTACTACGAGCAGTACTTC. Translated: CASSYGAGGYYEQYF.

CDR3 sequence: CASSRTVGGREQYF. The CDR3 DNA reads as TGTGCCAGCAGCCGAACGGTGGGGGGCCGCGAGCAGTACTTC. The gene calls are TRBV7-9 and TRBJ2-7; D possibly uses TRBD1 or TRBD2 (6 bases each). The germline V gene encodes CDR1 SEHNR and CDR2 FQNEAQ (reference sequence). CDR3 size: 14 residues. V lost 5 bases and J lost 6, with 17 bases in between.

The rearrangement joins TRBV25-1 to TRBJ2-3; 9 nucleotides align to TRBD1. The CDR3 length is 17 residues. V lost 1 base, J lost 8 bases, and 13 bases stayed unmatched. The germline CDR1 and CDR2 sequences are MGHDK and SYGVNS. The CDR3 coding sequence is TGTGCCAGCAGTGAATCCCCCGGGACAGGGTCAGGTGGTACGCAGTATTTT. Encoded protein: CASSESPGTGSGGTQYF.

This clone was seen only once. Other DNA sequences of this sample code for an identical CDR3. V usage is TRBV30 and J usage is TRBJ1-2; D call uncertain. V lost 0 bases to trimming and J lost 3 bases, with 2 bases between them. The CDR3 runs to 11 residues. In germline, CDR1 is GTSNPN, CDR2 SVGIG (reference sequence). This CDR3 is CAWSVYYGYTF. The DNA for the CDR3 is TGTGCCTGGAGTGTTTACTATGGCTACACCTTC. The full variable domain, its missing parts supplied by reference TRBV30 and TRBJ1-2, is SQTIHQWPATLVQPVGSPLSLECTVEGTSNPNLYWYRQAAGRGLQLLFYSVGIGQISSEVPQNLSASRPQDRQFILSSKKLLLSDSGFYLCAWSVYYGYTFGSGTRLTVV.

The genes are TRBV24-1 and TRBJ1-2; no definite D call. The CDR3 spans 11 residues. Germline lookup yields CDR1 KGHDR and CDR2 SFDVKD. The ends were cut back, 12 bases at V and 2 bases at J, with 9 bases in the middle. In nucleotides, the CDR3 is TGTGCCGTCGGGATGAACTATGGCTACACCTTC. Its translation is CAVGMNYGYTF.